A single sample gave rise to the 24 T cell receptor beta chains below, sequenced in a study of blood T cell repertoires in COVID-19. Assay used: immunoSEQ multiplex PCR; TCRdb lists only in-frame clones, some missing. This sample has fewer than 200,000 clones, with 70% to 90% found just once. Sequenced material: peripheral blood. These receptors came from a woman at least 80 years old with COVID-19, enrolled during active disease.

This chain links TRBV5-1 with TRBJ2-5; 13 bases match TRBD2. The CDR3 has 16 amino acids. The trim removed 4 bases at V and 5 bases at J, leaving 8 bases unmatched. Germline V gives CDR1 SGHRS, CDR2 YFSETQ. CDR3: CASSIGLAGDGETQYF. CDR3 nucleotide sequence: TGCGCCAGCAGCATCGGACTAGCGGGAGACGGGGAGACCCAGTACTTC.

About this clone: This same CDR3 is encoded by further DNA sequences in the sample. This chain connects TRBV9 to TRBJ2-3; TRBD1 might be the D (5 bases). Germline CDR1 reads SGDLS; CDR2 reads YYNGEE. The germline V and J ends were trimmed by 0 bases and 4 bases, with 6 bases remaining between them. The CDR3 consists of 13 residues. Written as DNA, the CDR3 is TGTGCCAGCAGCGTAGTGGGGCCAGATACGCAGTATTTT. It encodes CASSVVGPDTQYF.

V usage is TRBV9 and J usage is TRBJ2-3, with TRBD1 identical over 7 bases. CDR3 length equals 14 residues. Germline values: CDR1 SGDLS, CDR2 YYNGEE. Germline trimming cut 3 bases from V and 2 bases from J; bases unmatched to any gene: 3. The CDR3 coding sequence is TGTGCCAGCAGCGGGGGACAGCTCACAGATACGCAGTATTTT. This codes for CASSGGQLTDTQYF.

The gene calls are TRBV11-2 and TRBJ2-1; 14 nucleotides align to TRBD2. The CDR3 contains 14 residues. The junction had 6 bases not matched to a gene; V was cut back by 10 bases and J by 7 bases. Germline CDR1 reads SGHAT; CDR2 reads FQNNGV. The CDR3 protein is CATTGTSGRNEQFF. CDR3 in DNA: TGTGCCACCACTGGGACTAGCGGGAGAAATGAGCAGTTCTTC.

The chain recombines TRBV6-5 with TRBJ1-5; TRBD1 is a possible D gene (5 bases). With 0 bases removed from V and 2 bases from J, the gap between germline ends came to 8 bases. Germline CDR1 is MNHEY and CDR2 is SVGAGI. This CDR3 has 15 amino acids. The CDR3 loop reads CASSYSGQGNQPQHF. CDR3 DNA sequence: TGTGCCAGCAGTTACTCGGGGCAGGGCAATCAGCCCCAGCATTTT.

There are a few counts of this clone. The chain recombines TRBV2 with TRBJ1-1; weak D call: TRBD1 (5 bases). Trimming shortened V by 5 bases and J by 4 bases, and 14 bases separated the two germline ends. This CDR3 region has 14 residues. Germline V gives CDR1 SNHLY, CDR2 FYNNEI. CDR3 sequence (DNA): TGTGCCAGCAGTAGGGGTAGCTGGACCACTGAAGCTTTCTTT. This gives the protein CASSRGSWTTEAFF.

The chain recombines TRBV7-6 with TRBJ2-5; 11 nucleotides match TRBD2. Germline CDR1 and CDR2: SGHVS and FNYEAQ. The CDR3 has 16 amino acids. With V trimmed by 5 bases and J by 5 bases, 10 bases remained unmatched. The CDR3 DNA follows: TGTGCCAGCAGCCCACTAGCGGGAGTGGGGTTGGAGACCCAGTACTTC. It specifies CASSPLAGVGLETQYF.

The chain employs TRBV28 and TRBJ2-5; the D gene is possibly TRBD2 (5 bases). The CDR3 is 15 residues long. V was pared by 3 bases and J by 4 bases, with 15 bases between. CDR1 and CDR2 from the germline V gene are MDHEN and SYDVKM. DNA for the CDR3: TGTGCCAGCAGTTTTGGGCTAGCACTGGGAGAGACCCAGTACTTC. Translated, it gives CASSFGLALGETQYF.

J is TRBJ1-1 and V is TRBV29-1, with 9 bases identical to TRBD1. Germline V gives CDR1 SQVTM, CDR2 ANQGSEA. There are 13 residues in the CDR3. J lost 7 bases, V lost 6 bases, and 9 bases had no gene match. CDR3 coding DNA: TGCAGCGTAGTGGGACAGGGTCTGCTTGAAGCTTTCTTT. Amino acid sequence: CSVVGQGLLEAFF.

This sequence joins TRBV27 and TRBJ2-7; 10 nucleotides line up with TRBD1. This CDR3 has 14 amino acids. Losses at the gene ends were 0 bases for V and 6 bases for J; bases not matched to a gene: 2. Germline V lookup: CDR1 MNHEY, CDR2 SMNVEV (reference sequence). The CDR3, as DNA: TGTGCCAGCAGTTTATCCTGGACAGGGGGCGAGCAGTACTTC. Protein: CASSLSWTGGEQYF.

The CDR3 sequence: CASRLPSSYEQYF. In nucleotides, the CDR3 is TGTGCAAGTCGCTTACCGAGCTCCTACGAGCAGTACTTC. The chain combines TRBV12-2 with TRBJ2-7; no DNA check was done on the table's D call, TRBD2. TRBV12-2 is shown as a pseudogene. There are 13 residues in the CDR3.

The V call is TRBV24-1, the J call TRBJ2-1; 7 bases agree with TRBD2. This CDR3 contains 17 residues. Germline CDR1 reads KGHDR; CDR2 reads SFDVKD. V shed 7 bases and J 0 bases; nucleotides not matched to a gene: 11. CDR3: CATRASPGGSSYNEQFF. CDR3 sequence (DNA): TGTGCCACCAGAGCCTCGCCTGGCGGGAGCTCCTACAATGAGCAGTTCTTC.

Only one count was recorded for this clone. The V gene is TRBV5-5, the J gene TRBJ1-6; weak D call: TRBD1 (5 bases). Germline CDR1 and CDR2: SGHKS and YYEKEE (reference sequence). The CDR3 sequence is 18 residues long. Trimming left V 2 bases short and J 3 bases short, with 18 bases between. In DNA form, the CDR3 reads TGTGCCAGCAGCTTCAACGTCAACAGGACCCTCTATAATTCACCCCTCCACTTT. Encoded protein: CASSFNVNRTLYNSPLHF.

The genes are TRBV19 and TRBJ1-3; tentatively, D is TRBD1 (5 bases). CDR3 length equals 13 residues. CDR1 LNHDA and CDR2 SQIVND come from the germline V gene (reference sequence). Trimming shortened V by 9 bases and J by 0 bases, and 9 bases separated the two germline ends. The CDR3 coding sequence is TGTGCCAGCAGGGTACACTCTGGAAACACCATATATTTT. It specifies CASRVHSGNTIYF.

The chain joins TRBV7-3 to TRBJ2-2; weak D call: TRBD2 (6 bases). Germline CDR1 and CDR2: SGHTA and FQGTGA. The CDR3 sequence is 15 residues long. Trimming left V 5 bases short and J 7 bases short, with 17 bases between. CDR3: CASSRDSGRDGELFF. Here the CDR3 DNA reads TGTGCCAGCAGCAGAGATTCGGGGCGGGACGGGGAGCTGTTTTTT.

This chain connects TRBV20-1 to TRBJ1-2, with unresolved D. V shed 4 bases and J shed 6 bases, with 9 bases lying between them. Per the germline V gene, CDR1 is DFQATT and CDR2 is SNEGSKA (reference sequence). The CDR3 is made up of 11 amino acids. As DNA, the CDR3 is TGCAGTGCTACGCCCTTAGATGGCTACACCTTC. Translating gives CSATPLDGYTF.

This chain links TRBV5-5 with TRBJ1-2, with D unclear. The germline gives CDR1 SGHKS, CDR2 YYEKEE (reference sequence). The CDR3 length is 13 residues. V shed 4 bases and J shed 7 bases, with 14 bases lying between them. The CDR3 coding sequence is TGTGCCAGCAGCCCTTACGGGGAGGCTGGCTACACCTTC. Protein product: CASSPYGEAGYTF. Full variable domain (outside the CDR3, taken from reference TRBV5-5 and TRBJ1-2): DAGVTQSPTHLIKTRGQQVTLRCSPISGHKSVSWYQQVLGQGPQFIFQYYEKEERGRGNFPDRFSARQFPNYSSELNVNALLLGDSALYLCASSPYGEAGYTFGSGTRLTVV.

The CDR3, as DNA: TGTGCCAGCAGCCCTCCTGGGCTAGCAAGCTACGAGCAGTACTTC. This codes for CASSPPGLASYEQYF. This chain uses TRBV7-2 with TRBJ2-7; tentatively, D is TRBD2 (5 bases). The V end was cut by 5 bases, the J end by 3 bases, with 17 bases between. This CDR3 comprises 15 residues. Germline values: CDR1 SGHTA, CDR2 FQGNSA.

This clone showed up many times. The V call is TRBV7-3, the J call TRBJ2-1; a weak D match, TRBD2 (6 bases). Trimming cost V 5 bases and J 3 bases, with 11 bases left between them. Germline-derived CDR1 and CDR2 are SGHTA and FQGTGA. The CDR3 is 14 residues long. Written as DNA, the CDR3 is TGTGCCAGCAGCCCTATGGGGGGCTACAATGAGCAGTTCTTC. Translating it yields CASSPMGGYNEQFF.

The chain joins TRBV7-2 to TRBJ2-3; maybe TRBD2 (5 bases). The germline CDR1 and CDR2 sequences are SGHTA and FQGNSA. The CDR3 extends over 14 amino acids. Deletions cut 4 bases from V and 1 base from J, with 9 bases between. The CDR3 sequence: CASSSSSGTDTQYF. CDR3 in DNA: TGTGCCAGCAGCTCTAGCTCGGGCACAGATACGCAGTATTTT.

The V call is TRBV5-5, the J call TRBJ1-1, with 9 bases that match TRBD1. The CDR3 is made up of 15 amino acids. The V gene's germline CDR1 is SGHKS and CDR2 YYEKEE (reference sequence). J gave up 6 bases and V 7 bases, and 13 bases lay outside the gene matches. The CDR3 bases are TGTGCCAGCCGCAAGCCGGGACAGGGATATGCTGAAGCTTTCTTT. Translated, it gives CASRKPGQGYAEAFF.

The chain is built from TRBV2 and TRBJ2-3; weak D call: TRBD2 (6 bases). Germline CDR1 and CDR2: SNHLY and FYNNEI. V dropped 5 bases and J dropped 5 bases, with 17 bases sitting between them. CDR3 size: 15 residues. The DNA of the CDR3 is TGTGCCAGCAGTCAGGACTATCGGAGTGTAGATACGCAGTATTTT. Translating gives CASSQDYRSVDTQYF.

The CDR3 sequence is CASSLRAGNNEQFF. The CDR3 DNA is TGTGCCAGCAGCCTAAGGGCCGGGAACAATGAGCAGTTCTTC. The chain has TRBV27 and TRBJ2-1; TRBD2 is a possible D gene (5 bases). The CDR3 consists of 14 residues. Germline CDR1 and CDR2: MNHEY and SMNVEV (reference sequence). V lost 6 bases to trimming and J lost 5 bases, with 14 bases between them.

The V call is TRBV10-3, the J call TRBJ2-1; D is perhaps TRBD1 (5 bases). Germline lookup yields CDR1 ENHRY and CDR2 SYGVKD. The CDR3 spans 15 residues. Trimming took 8 bases from V and 0 from J, leaving 14 bases between them. This chain's CDR3 is CAIGWQGSSYNEQFF. The CDR3 DNA reads as TGTGCCATCGGGTGGCAGGGAAGCTCCTACAATGAGCAGTTCTTC.